What follows are 13 T cell receptor beta chains derived from one specimen sequenced in a study of beta chain features in type 1 diabetes. General observations from the study: Within each of all four CD4+ subsets, Type 1 diabetes patients had TCRB CDR3s that were moderately but significantly shorter.

These receptors' antigens are unknown. Expressed TCRB transcripts were sequenced because the entire RNA isolate underwent reverse transcription. Repertoires were generated with immunoSEQ multiplex PCR, while TCRdb's copy carries only in-frame clones and drops some. The sample yields some 660,000 clones, roughly 13% seen once. Sequenced sample: naive CD4+ T cells from blood. Receptor source: a young man with type 1 diabetes.

This clone was seen a few times. The chain carries TRBV13 and TRBJ2-4; a weak D match, TRBD2 (5 bases). Germline V gene data show CDR1 as PRHDT and CDR2 as FYEKMQ (reference sequence). V was shortened by 5 bases and J by 7 bases, with 18 bases between the two germline ends. This CDR3 comprises 15 residues. CDR3 nucleotides: TGTGCCAGCAGCGCACGGACCTCCCGAGGGAACATTCAGTACTTC. Protein sequence: CASSARTSRGNIQYF.

The sample holds a few counts of this clone. This rearrangement joins TRBV15 to TRBJ1-4; unclear D gene. The CDR3 runs 14 residues. V was clipped by 0 bases and J by 6 bases, with 8 bases between them. Germline-derived CDR1 and CDR2 are LNHNV and YYDKDF (reference sequence). CDR3 sequence (DNA): TGTGCCACCAGCAGAGACCGGGCTCATGAAAAACTGTTTTTT. Encoded protein: CATSRDRAHEKLFF. The full variable domain, its missing parts supplied by reference TRBV15 and TRBJ1-4, is DAMVIQNPRYQVTQFGKPVTLSCSQTLNHNVMYWYQQKSSQAPKLLFHYYDKDFNNEADTPDNFQSRRPNTSFCFLDIRSPGLGDTAMYLCATSRDRAHEKLFFGSGTQLSVL.

J is TRBJ2-7 and V is TRBV9, with TRBD2 as a possible D gene (6 bases). Per germline, CDR1 SGDLS and CDR2 YYNGEE. This CDR3 comprises 16 residues. With 0 bases removed from V and 7 bases from J, the gap between germline ends came to 20 bases. DNA of the CDR3: TGTGCCAGCAGCGTAGAGGGGCGGGGACTCACCGGAGAGCAGTACTTC. This sequence encodes CASSVEGRGLTGEQYF.

The chain employs TRBV7-9 and TRBJ1-2; a weak D match, TRBD1 (5 bases). This CDR3 is built from 15 residues. Germline CDR1 and CDR2: SEHNR and FQNEAQ (reference sequence). V lost 0 bases, J lost 8 bases, and 16 bases lay in between. This chain's CDR3 is CASSLASGGMSGYTF. The CDR3 region has the DNA TGTGCCAGCAGCTTAGCCTCCGGGGGTATGAGCGGCTACACCTTC.

The chain uses TRBV5-6 and TRBJ2-4, with D hard to call. The V end lost 2 bases, the J end lost 0 bases, and 6 bases lay between the germline ends. The length of the CDR3 is 14 residues. The germline V gene encodes CDR1 SGHDT and CDR2 YYEEEE. The CDR3 region is CASSFFLAKNIQYF. The CDR3, as DNA: TGTGCCAGCAGCTTCTTCCTAGCCAAAAACATTCAGTACTTC.

The V call is TRBV5-1, the J call TRBJ1-2, with a tentative D call TRBD1 (5 bases). With 3 bases removed from V and 8 bases from J, the gap between germline ends came to 11 bases. The CDR3 runs 12 residues. Germline CDR1 reads SGHRS; CDR2 reads YFSETQ. The CDR3 nucleotides are TGCGCCAGCAGCTACTACAGGCGAGGCTACACCTTC. Its protein product is CASSYYRRGYTF.

This chain uses TRBV15 with TRBJ2-7; 8 bases line up with TRBD2. The trim removed 1 base at V and 1 base at J, leaving 0 bases unmatched. CDR1 is LNHNV, CDR2 YYDKDF, per germline (reference sequence). The CDR3 is made up of 14 amino acids. DNA for the CDR3: TGTGCCACCAGCAGAGGCGGGGGGTCCTACGAGCAGTACTTC. It specifies CATSRGGGSYEQYF.

The chain recombines TRBV5-1 with TRBJ2-1; D is perhaps TRBD1 (6 bases). V lost 2 bases and J 4 bases, leaving 16 bases between the germline ends. CDR3 length: 16 residues. Germline V gene data show CDR1 as SGHRS and CDR2 as YFSETQ. The CDR3: CASSFGGGSQYNEQFF. The CDR3 coding sequence is TGCGCCAGCAGCTTTGGGGGCGGGTCGCAATACAATGAGCAGTTCTTC.

This chain links TRBV6-5 with TRBJ2-1, with D uncertain. Germline values: CDR1 MNHEY, CDR2 SVGAGI. This CDR3 has 14 amino acids. V lost 0 bases and J lost 8, with 11 bases in between. Here the CDR3 reads CASSYSNTQDEQFF. As DNA, the CDR3 is TGTGCCAGCAGTTACTCGAACACCCAGGATGAGCAGTTCTTC.

The CDR3 reads CASSAMVGPGWTENSPLHF. The CDR3 coding sequence is TGTGCCAGCAGCGCGATGGTGGGACCAGGGTGGACCGAGAATTCACCCCTCCACTTT. The genes are TRBV14 and TRBJ1-6; TRBD1 might be the D (5 bases). Germline values: CDR1 SGHDN, CDR2 FVKESK. The CDR3 is 19 amino acids. Trimming pared 5 bases from V and 7 bases from J, leaving 27 bases between.

V gene TRBV9 combines with J gene TRBJ2-2; no reliable D call. The germline V and J ends were trimmed by 2 bases and 4 bases, with 9 bases remaining between them. CDR1 SGDLS and CDR2 YYNGEE come from the germline V gene. This CDR3 is built from 14 residues. The CDR3 loop reads CASSVGPITGELFF. Written as DNA, the CDR3 is TGTGCCAGCAGCGTGGGTCCTATCACCGGGGAGCTGTTTTTT.

Regarding this clone: Given a much more abundant clone one base away, this may be a read error. J is TRBJ2-3 and V is TRBV11-2; D gene ambiguous. The germline V and J ends were trimmed by 4 bases and 2 bases, with 4 bases remaining between them. This CDR3 comprises 12 residues. Germline V gives CDR1 SGHAT, CDR2 FQNNGV. The CDR3 DNA reads as TGTGCCAGCAGCTCGGACACAGATACGCAGTATTTT. This sequence encodes CASSSDTDTQYF.

This clone has only a few counts. The chain couples TRBV7-9 to TRBJ1-4; D is possibly TRBD1 (6 bases). Germline loops: CDR1 SEHNR, CDR2 FQNEAQ (reference sequence). V dropped 4 bases and J dropped 6 bases, with 12 bases sitting between them. This CDR3 comprises 14 residues. The DNA of the CDR3 is TGTGCCAGCAGCTCAGGGGCAGGGTATGAAAAACTGTTTTTT. Protein product: CASSSGAGYEKLFF.